A selection of T cell receptor beta chains follows, all from one sample in a study of T cell repertoires in cytomegalovirus infection. MiXCR, run by TCRdb on the reads, gives a single entry per CDR3 protein. The sample includes 350,000 to 550,000 distinct CDR3 sequences, roughly 31% of them seen just once. The sequenced sample was PBMCs. These TCRs come from a human donor in good health (CMV status not recorded). Some clones in this sample may be carry-over from other donors' samples. Both conserved end residues are trimmed from each CDR3. Fields, in order: V gene, CDR3 length, CDR3 protein.

TRBV24-1,10,ATSAAGRAQY
TRBV14,9,ASSQDRDAF
TRBV6-1,9,ASSGGAPLH
TRBV12-3/TRBV12-4,13,ASSPGTGAHNEQF
TRBV11-2,14,ASSKLAGSGANVLT
TRBV28,12,ASRKGQVIYEQY
TRBV20-1,13,SPQPPGLYNSPLH
TRBV6-6,13,ASSPRGFSTDTQY
TRBV7-2,12,ASSLGRLPETQY
TRBV7-2,11,ASSFTSYNEQF
TRBV10-3,14,AKSGVRGGHTDTQY
TRBV28,18,ASSPKDRVSLLYSNQPQH
TRBV6-5,13,ASSYGLGGGYGYT
TRBV7-8,13,ASSLDVQISYEQY
TRBV6-1,12,ASSTVNKPYEQY
TRBV5-4,12,ASSPRTEKETQY
TRBV6-2/TRBV6-3,11,ASTRTGGYEQY
TRBV7-2,10,ATRTGAYEQY
TRBV5-4,14,ASSLESTGAYNEQF
TRBV11-2,12,ASSSGQGRETQY
TRBV7-2,10,ASSFGPSEQY
TRBV7-8,9,ASSLELQLL
TRBV19,10,ASSMSKTEAF
TRBV29-1,15,STKTGSTSIGTDTQY
TRBV4-3,14,ASSQTGGSYTQPQH
TRBV6-2/TRBV6-3,13,ASSPSRGVSYEQY
TRBV7-2,13,ASSFRDREGYGYT
TRBV7-2,12,ATRQRVNTGELF
TRBV19,11,ASKPRPGDTQY
TRBV9,15,ASSVANPSLNTGELF